This entry features one T cell receptor beta chain sequence. Its antigen remains unidentified. CTLA-4 blockade with ipilimumab, together with focal radiation, was given to patients with chemo-refractory metastatic non-small-cell lung cancer. Libraries were prepared by immunoSEQ multiplex PCR; TCRdb keeps only in-frame clonotypes and omits some of them. The table shows around 63,000 clones, with 70% to 80% occurring only once. The entry originates in a study of radiotherapy plus CTLA-4 blockade in lung cancer. Across the whole study: Objective responses were observed in approximately 17% of patients, and disease control was achieved by roughly 30%.

Points from the study as a whole: Subsequent to radiotherapy plus ipilimumab, tumor-derived TCR clones underwent expansion in blood. Reportedly, early blood T cell clone dynamics best predicted response, with interferon-beta.

The CDR3 is 14 amino acids. Germline V gives CDR1 SGHRS, CDR2 YFSETQ. Trimming took 0 bases from V and 0 from J, leaving 5 bases between them. The chain links TRBV5-1 to TRBJ2-3; D not certain. The material sequenced was peripheral blood, taken from a patient treated with radiotherapy plus ipilimumab. This TCR was recovered from a human donor with non-small cell lung cancer whose response to radiotherapy plus ipilimumab could not be evaluated. Some clones in this sample may be carry-over from other donors' samples. In nucleotides, the CDR3 is TGCGCCAGCAGCTTGGACGGGAGCACAGATACGCAGTATTTT. Its translation: CASSLDGSTDTQYF. The whole variable domain, filled in from reference TRBV5-1 and TRBJ2-3, reads KAGVTQTPRYLIKTRGQQVTLSCSPISGHRSVSWYQQTPGQGLQFLFEYFSETQRNKGNFPGRFSGRQFSNSRSEMNVSTLELGDSALYLCASSLDGSTDTQYFGPGTRLTVL.